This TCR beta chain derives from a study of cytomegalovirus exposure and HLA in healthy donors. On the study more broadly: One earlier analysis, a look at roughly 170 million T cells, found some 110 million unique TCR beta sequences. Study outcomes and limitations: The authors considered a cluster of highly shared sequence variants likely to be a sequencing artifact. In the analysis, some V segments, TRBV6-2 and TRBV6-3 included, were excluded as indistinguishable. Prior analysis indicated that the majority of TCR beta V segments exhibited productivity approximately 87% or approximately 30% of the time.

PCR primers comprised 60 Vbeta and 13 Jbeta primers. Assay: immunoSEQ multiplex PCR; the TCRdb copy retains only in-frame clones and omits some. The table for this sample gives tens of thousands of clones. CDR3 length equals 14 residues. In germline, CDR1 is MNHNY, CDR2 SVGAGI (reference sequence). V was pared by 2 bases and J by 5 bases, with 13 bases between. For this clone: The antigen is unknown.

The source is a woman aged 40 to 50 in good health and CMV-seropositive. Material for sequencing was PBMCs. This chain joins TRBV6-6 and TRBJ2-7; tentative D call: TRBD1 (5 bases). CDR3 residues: CASSYRTRHNEQYF. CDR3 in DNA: TGTGCCAGCAGTTACAGGACAAGACATAACGAGCAGTACTTC.